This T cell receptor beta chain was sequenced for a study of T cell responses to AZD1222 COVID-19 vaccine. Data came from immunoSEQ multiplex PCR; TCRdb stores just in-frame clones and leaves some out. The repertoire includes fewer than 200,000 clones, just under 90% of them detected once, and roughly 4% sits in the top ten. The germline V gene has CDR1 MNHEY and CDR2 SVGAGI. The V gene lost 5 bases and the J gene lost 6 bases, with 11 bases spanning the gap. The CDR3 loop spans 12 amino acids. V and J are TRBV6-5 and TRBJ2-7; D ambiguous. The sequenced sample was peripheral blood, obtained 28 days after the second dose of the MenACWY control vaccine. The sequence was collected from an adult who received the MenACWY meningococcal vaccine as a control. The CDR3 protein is CASSPRVGEQYF. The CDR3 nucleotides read TGTGCCAGCAGTCCCCGTGTAGGCGAGCAGTACTTC.